This T cell receptor beta chain was sequenced in a study of CD8+ T cells in alopecia areata. After isolation, RNA underwent reverse transcription to generate cDNA as the sequencing template. Profiling relied on immunoSEQ multiplex PCR, and the TCRdb table lists in-frame clones only, not all of them. The sample carries roughly 150,000 clones, about nine tenths recorded once. This clone was picked up one time. The CDR3 spans 14 residues. CDR1 is LGHNA, CDR2 YNFKEQ, per germline. The V gene lost 2 bases and the J gene lost 2 bases, with 10 bases spanning the gap. The origin of this receptor is a human donor with alopecia areata. Specimen: CD8+ T cells sorted from blood, collected at week 0. This chain uses TRBV4-2 with TRBJ2-7; D not resolved. CDR3 DNA: TGTGCCAGCAGCCAACGGGCTCCAACCTACGAGCAGTACTTC. It encodes CASSQRAPTYEQYF.